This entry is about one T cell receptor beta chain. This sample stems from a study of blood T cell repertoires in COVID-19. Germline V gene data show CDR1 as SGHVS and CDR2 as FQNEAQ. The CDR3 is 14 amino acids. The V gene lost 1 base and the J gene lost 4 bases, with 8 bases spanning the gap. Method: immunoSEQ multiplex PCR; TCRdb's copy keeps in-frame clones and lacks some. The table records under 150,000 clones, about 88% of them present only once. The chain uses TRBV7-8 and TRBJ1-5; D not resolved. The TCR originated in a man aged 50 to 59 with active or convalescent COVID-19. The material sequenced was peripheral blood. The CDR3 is CASSLGEHNQPQHF. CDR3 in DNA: TGTGCCAGCAGCTTAGGGGAGCATAATCAGCCCCAGCATTTT.